This T cell receptor beta chain was obtained from a study of blood T cell repertoires in COVID-19. On the study more broadly: Whether acute or convalescent, the COVID-19 samples came from the United States, Italy and Spain. Sources were T cells, B-cell-depleted T cells, or PBMCs; the material itself was cDNA or gDNA.

Source study methods: Reference gene primer amplification in the assay estimated nucleated cell counts. Profiling relied on immunoSEQ multiplex PCR, and the TCRdb table lists in-frame clones only, not all of them. V and J calls plus clone size are reproduced from that table; the DNA served to infer D and trimming. Of some 50,000 clones in the sample, around 68% are singletons; the top ten hold about 9%. This CDR3 region has 15 residues. CDR1 is SGHNT and CDR2 is YENEEA in the germline V gene. V dropped 3 bases and J dropped 9; count of bases not matched to a gene: 9. The sequence was collected from a woman in her sixties or seventies with acute or convalescent COVID-19. Material: peripheral blood. The chain has TRBV11-3 and TRBJ2-1; 9 nucleotides align to TRBD2. In DNA form, the CDR3 reads TGTGCCAGCAGCTTGGCGGGAGGGACTATGAGTGAGCAGTTCTTC. This sequence encodes CASSLAGGTMSEQFF.